This TCR beta chain was identified during a study of read filtering for tumor transcriptome and immune sequencing. Germline CDR1 reads LGHDT; CDR2 reads YNNKEL (reference sequence). The CDR3 is 15 residues long. The trim removed 1 base at V and 9 bases at J, leaving 7 bases unmatched. This clonotype was found many times. This library used around 400 ng RNA and molecular barcoded adaptors spanning alpha/delta and beta/gamma chains. TCRdb re-analysed the reads in MiXCR, keeping a single row per CDR3 protein. The sample consists of some 120,000 distinct CDR3 sequences, approximately 13% of them appearing once.

J is TRBJ2-1 and V is TRBV3-1, with TRBD2 identical over 9 bases. The receptor comes from a donor at least 40 years old with multiple myeloma. The specimen was a population of CD138-negative cells sorted from bone marrow. In DNA, the CDR3 is TGTGCCAGCAGCCAAGGCCCTAGCGGGGCCTTTGAGCAGTTCTTC. Protein product: CASSQGPSGAFEQFF.